This TCR beta chain was identified during a study of cytomegalovirus exposure and HLA in healthy donors. About the research overall: Among the 300 to 400 donors who were genotyped, approximately 76% fell in the genetic ancestry cluster that is associated with self-reported Caucasian donors.

Germline V gives CDR1 SGHRS, CDR2 YFSETQ. Trimming left V 0 bases short and J 1 base short, with 6 bases between. CDR3 length: 14 residues. Details on this clone: The antigen is undetermined.

PCR involved 60 Vbeta and 13 Jbeta primers. Sequenced by immunoSEQ multiplex PCR; TCRdb stores in-frame clones only, minus some. Counted here are about 160,000 clones, roughly 80% occurring once; the ten biggest clones make up about 9.5%. Study observations and caveats: Data from an earlier analysis indicated that most TCR beta V segments were productive either about 90% or about 30% of the time. There were some V segments, including TRBV6-2 and TRBV6-3, excluded as indistinguishable.

Sequenced: PBMCs. This chain uses TRBV5-1 with TRBJ2-3; D is undetermined. This TCR derives from a man aged 18 to 30 in good health and CMV-seropositive. CDR3 sequence reads: CASSLVVGTDTQYF. Here the CDR3 DNA reads TGCGCCAGCAGCTTGGTAGTGGGCACAGATACGCAGTATTTT. The whole variable domain, remainder taken from reference TRBV5-1 and TRBJ2-3, is KAGVTQTPRYLIKTRGQQVTLSCSPISGHRSVSWYQQTPGQGLQFLFEYFSETQRNKGNFPGRFSGRQFSNSRSEMNVSTLELGDSALYLCASSLVVGTDTQYFGPGTRLTVL.